This TCR beta chain was documented in a study of blood T cell repertoires in COVID-19. Study at large: Some COVID-19 samples were acute and others convalescent; all came from the United States, Italy and Spain. PBMCs, B-cell-depleted T cells, or T cells were the source of the cDNA or gDNA that made up the material.

V shed 0 bases, J shed 4 bases, and the junction held 10 bases outside the gene matches. The CDR3 covers 18 residues. Germline lookup yields CDR1 LGHNA and CDR2 YNFKEQ. The assay was immunoSEQ multiplex PCR, and TCRdb's table has in-frame clones only and misses some. The profile shows 110,000 or so clones, approximately 80% of them singletons. The receptor's source is a human donor in a cohort sampled during active COVID-19. The V gene is TRBV4-2, the J gene TRBJ2-3; 10 bases align to TRBD2. Sequences were obtained from peripheral blood. CDR3 sequence reads: CASSQEETSGNKADTQYF. The CDR3 region has the DNA TGTGCCAGCAGCCAAGAAGAAACTAGCGGGAATAAAGCAGATACGCAGTATTTT.